This record covers a single T cell receptor beta chain. The sample originates from a study of blood T cell repertoires in COVID-19. Per the original methods: Nucleated cell number was recorded as an estimate derived from reference gene primer amplification. Data came from immunoSEQ multiplex PCR; TCRdb stores just in-frame clones and leaves some out. V and J calls and clone size follow that table, whereas D and trimming were derived from the DNA. The data contain around 100,000 clones, just over 85% of them singletons. CDR1 MNHEY and CDR2 SVGEGT come from the germline V gene. This CDR3 spans 13 amino acids. V was clipped by 4 bases and J by 3 bases, with 10 bases between them.

This sequence joins TRBV6-2 or TRBV6-3 and TRBJ2-7; D is perhaps TRBD2 (6 bases). Source material: peripheral blood. The clonotype comes from a human donor in a cohort sampled during active COVID-19. CDR3 sequence reads: CASSFRTIYEQYF. In DNA form, the CDR3 reads TGTGCCAGCAGTTTCCGGACTATCTACGAGCAGTACTTC.